The 17 T cell receptor beta chains presented below share a single source sample, sequenced in a study of blood T cells in healthy people across ages. The use of a sample-barcoded 5' primer and a J-beta primer mix characterized a second PCR of about 6 to 12 cycles. MiXCR, applied by TCRdb to the 5' RACE reads, yields one record per CDR3 protein. Of 1,500,000 or so distinct CDR3 sequences in the sample, 40% to 45% are singletons; the top ten hold 4%. Sequencing was done on a sample of blood. These receptors were taken from a woman between 18 and 30 years old in good health.

There are a few counts of this clonotype. This rearrangement joins TRBV12-3 or TRBV12-4 to TRBJ1-1; 7 bases align to TRBD1. The V segment lost 3 bases and the J segment 7 bases; nucleotides outside the gene matches: 2. The CDR3 is 12 residues long. The CDR3 loop reads CASSFGTDEAFF. The CDR3 nucleotides read TGTGCCAGCAGTTTTGGGACAGATGAAGCTTTCTTT.

The chain is built from TRBV5-1 and TRBJ2-2; D gene uncertain. Germline CDR1 is SGHRS and CDR2 is YFSETQ. The length of the CDR3 is 16 residues. V lost 2 bases, J lost 4 bases, and 15 bases lay in between. CDR3 protein: CASSFSSDAITGELFF. The CDR3 DNA reads as TGCGCCAGCAGCTTTTCCTCGGATGCGATCACCGGGGAGCTGTTTTTT. The variable domain in full, with the rest retrieved from reference TRBV5-1 and TRBJ2-2, is KAGVTQTPRYLIKTRGQQVTLSCSPISGHRSVSWYQQTPGQGLQFLFEYFSETQRNKGNFPGRFSGRQFSNSRSEMNVSTLELGDSALYLCASSFSSDAITGELFFGEGSRLTVL.

The chain uses TRBV5-5 and TRBJ1-4, with D possibly matching TRBD1 (6 bases). Trimming removed 5 bases from V and 0 bases from J, with 14 bases in between. The CDR3 runs 16 residues. The V gene's germline CDR1 is SGHKS and CDR2 YYEKEE (reference sequence). In DNA form, the CDR3 reads TGTGCCAGCAGTTATAGACAGGCCTCAACTAATGAAAAACTGTTTTTT. The encoded protein is CASSYRQASTNEKLFF.

CDR3 in amino acids: CASSLVFGTSGINEQFF. The CDR3 DNA sequence: TGTGCCAGCAGCTTGGTTTTCGGGACTAGCGGTATAAATGAGCAGTTCTTC. The chain employs TRBV11-2 and TRBJ2-1; 11 nucleotides align to TRBD2. The germline CDR1 and CDR2 sequences are SGHAT and FQNNGV. The trim removed 3 bases at V and 7 bases at J, leaving 11 bases unmatched. There are 17 residues in the CDR3.

V and J are TRBV12-3 or TRBV12-4 and TRBJ2-1; the D is unclear. This CDR3 is built from 13 residues. Trimming stripped 7 bases from V and 8 bases from J, with 15 bases between. CDR3 nucleotides: TGTGCCAGCACGACCTTAGCCCCGTATGAGCAGTTCTTC. Amino acid sequence: CASTTLAPYEQFF.

The chain combines TRBV9 with TRBJ1-2, with 8 bases that match TRBD1. Germline V gene data show CDR1 as SGDLS and CDR2 as YYNGEE. With 3 bases clipped from V and 4 bases from J, the junction kept 2 bases outside the gene matches. The CDR3 extends over 13 amino acids. The CDR3, as DNA: TGTGCCAGCAGCGGGGACAGGTTCTATGGCTACACCTTC. Protein sequence: CASSGDRFYGYTF.

The chain combines TRBV29-1 with TRBJ2-1, with TRBD2 matching 14 bases. V lost 4 bases to trimming and J lost 1 base; unmatched junction nucleotides: 6. CDR3 size: 17 residues. CDR1 and CDR2 (germline): SQVTM, ANQGSEA. The CDR3 loop reads CSVGGGLAGVSYNEQFF. The CDR3 nucleotides read TGCAGCGTTGGTGGGGGACTAGCGGGGGTATCCTACAATGAGCAGTTCTTC.

The V and J genes are TRBV7-9 and TRBJ2-3, with D uncertain. The CDR3 has 14 residues. Germline values: CDR1 SEHNR, CDR2 FQNEAQ (reference sequence). Trimming cost V 5 bases and J 5 bases, with 14 bases left between them. CDR3 sequence reads: CASSTDGGVDTQYF. The CDR3 DNA follows: TGTGCCAGCAGCACCGACGGTGGGGTAGATACGCAGTATTTT.

The table lists this clonotype with a few counts. The gene calls are TRBV10-3 and TRBJ2-7; D possibly corresponds to TRBD1 (5 bases). The CDR3 runs 11 residues. The V gene lost 4 bases and the J gene lost 6 bases, with 7 bases spanning the gap. Germline values: CDR1 ENHRY, CDR2 SYGVKD. In nucleotides, the CDR3 is TGTGCCATCAGTGGGGGCCTCGAGCAGTACTTC. It translates to CAISGGLEQYF.

This clonotype appeared a few times. The V call is TRBV12-3 or TRBV12-4, the J call TRBJ2-7, with TRBD2 as a possible D gene (5 bases). Trimming took off 4 bases at V and 6 bases at J, with 13 bases between the two ends. The CDR3 loop spans 13 amino acids. As DNA, the CDR3 is TGTGCCAGCAGTTGGTCTAGCCGCGGCGAGCAGTACTTC. Amino acids: CASSWSSRGEQYF.

DNA for the CDR3: TGTGCCAGCAGCCCGGAGCCCAATTCACCCCTCCACTTT. This gives the protein CASSPEPNSPLHF. The V gene is TRBV7-2, the J gene TRBJ1-6, with D uncertain. Germline CDR1 is SGHTA and CDR2 is FQGNSA. CDR3 length equals 13 residues. With 5 bases removed from V and 7 bases from J, the gap between germline ends came to 9 bases.

The chain carries TRBV12-3 or TRBV12-4 and TRBJ2-1; D is possibly TRBD1 (6 bases). Trimming removed 5 bases from V and 7 bases from J, with 21 bases in between. CDR3 length equals 16 residues. CDR3 nucleotide sequence: TGTGCCAGCAGTCCTGCGCTGACAGGTTATCTAAATGAGCAGTTCTTC. Protein sequence: CASSPALTGYLNEQFF.

This clonotype showed up many times. The rearrangement uses TRBV7-9 and TRBJ2-1; D possibly matches TRBD1 or TRBD2 (5 bases each). The CDR3 consists of 12 residues. V lost 6 bases, J lost 7 bases, and 10 bases lay in between. From germline, CDR1 is SEHNR and CDR2 FQNEAQ (reference sequence). CDR3 nucleotide sequence: TGTGCCAGCAGTCATTGGGGGAATGAGCAGTTCTTC. Amino acid sequence: CASSHWGNEQFF.

As regards this clonotype: A much bigger clone sits one base away, suggesting this may be a read error. V and J are TRBV12-3 or TRBV12-4 and TRBJ2-7; the match to TRBD1 covers 7 bases. Trimming removed 5 bases from V and 3 bases from J; junction bases left unmatched: 7. The CDR3 is 14 residues long. CDR3 coding DNA: TGTGCCAGCAGTCCCCGGGACAGACGCTACGAGCAGTACTTC. Translating gives CASSPRDRRYEQYF.

V gene TRBV5-1 combines with J gene TRBJ1-1, with D unresolved. Germline CDR1 is SGHRS and CDR2 is YFSETQ. The V end was cut by 4 bases, the J end by 1 base, with 17 bases between. The CDR3 is 16 amino acids. In DNA form, the CDR3 reads TGCGCCAGCAGCCCGTCGCCCGTATCCAAGAACACTGAAGCTTTCTTT. Its protein product is CASSPSPVSKNTEAFF.

This clonotype appeared a few times. This chain connects TRBV7-3 to TRBJ2-3; 8 nucleotides line up with TRBD1. CDR3 size: 17 residues. Germline V lookup: CDR1 SGHTA, CDR2 FQGTGA. The V gene end was trimmed by 5 bases and the J gene end by 0 bases; junction bases not matched to a gene: 10. The CDR3 reads CASSTGTGYTSTDTQYF. Written as DNA, the CDR3 is TGTGCCAGCAGCACCGGGACAGGTTATACTAGCACAGATACGCAGTATTTT. The full variable domain, rest sourced from reference TRBV7-3 and TRBJ2-3, is GAGVSQTPSNKVTEKGKYVELRCDPISGHTALYWYRQSLGQGPEFLIYFQGTGAADDSGLPNDRFFAVRPEGSVSTLKIQRTERGDSAVYLCASSTGTGYTSTDTQYFGPGTRLTVL.

Worth noting for this clonotype: No DNA is shown, since the ends of the CDR3 on it are uncertain; the CDR3 is the one TCRdb lists. The V call is TRBV12-3 or TRBV12-4, the J call TRBJ2-3; the listed D gene, TRBD2, was not tested against the DNA. 15 amino acids form the CDR3, both terminal residues included. The CDR3 loop reads CASSLWGEGADTQYF.